This T cell receptor (beta chain) came from a study of shared clonotypes between healthy human individuals. General study findings and limits: Generation of non-shared clonotypes was less probable than generation of clonotypes shared by all four donors. The study sampled only blood, and tissue repertoires likely differ.

Study processing details: ImmunoSEQ output lacked quality scores and full-length reads, limiting matched filtering. TCRdb's table, derived via immunoSEQ multiplex PCR, lists solely in-frame clones and lacks some. The V and J calls and clone size are taken from that table; D and trimming were inferred from the DNA. The table has 600,000 to 750,000 clones, 72% seen once. For this clone: Its target is unknown.

CDR3 length: 15 residues. CD45RA-negative memory and CD45RA+ naive subsets were split from the CD4+ cells. Sequenced input: memory CD4+ T cells sorted from blood. Subset in this sample: CD45RA-negative fraction. The chain has TRBV21-1 and TRBJ2-7. TRBV21-1 is termed a pseudogene. The sequence derives from a woman in her twenties or thirties in good health. The CDR3 sequence is CASSKVRPLSYEQYF. The DNA of the CDR3 is TGTGCCAGCAGCAAAGTCCGACCCTTATCCTACGAGCAGTACTTC.